This T cell receptor beta chain was identified during a study of cytomegalovirus exposure and HLA in healthy donors. 13 Jbeta primers and 60 Vbeta primers were used for the PCR. Profiled with immunoSEQ multiplex PCR; TCRdb holds only in-frame clones, not every one. The data contain 100,000 or so clones, roughly 15% of them seen just once; the ten biggest clones take up 0.83%. The study's findings and limits: The study recorded 160 or so TCR beta chains that were cytomegalovirus-associated.

A few counts support this clone. Antigen: not known. CDR3 length: 14 residues. J gave up 5 bases and V 6 bases, and 3 bases lay outside the gene matches. Germline V gene sequence: CDR1 MNHNS, CDR2 SASEGT. The gene calls are TRBV6-1 and TRBJ2-2; 10 bases agree with TRBD2. The sample comprised PBMCs. The origin of this receptor is a female donor in good health and CMV-seronegative. CDR3 protein: CASRGLATTGELFF. The CDR3 bases are TGTGCCAGCAGGGGACTAGCGACAACCGGGGAGCTGTTTTTT.